A selection of T cell receptor beta chains follows, all from one sample in a study of blood T cell repertoires in COVID-19. This table comes from immunoSEQ multiplex PCR, and its TCRdb copy is limited to in-frame clones, with some not included. The sample carries 260,000 or so clones, approximately 91% recorded once. The sequenced sample consisted of peripheral blood. The receptors were gathered from a man aged 18-30 years with active or convalescent COVID-19. The CDR3 runs from the conserved cysteine through the conserved F or W. The order of the fields is J gene, clone size, D gene, V gene, CDR3 DNA, CDR3 protein. The D gene is left open where the match is weak. Clone size, where shown, is once, few, many, or a class for clones that have expanded.

J gene: TRBJ1-1; clone size: NA; D gene: NA; V gene: TRBV2; CDR3 DNA: TGTGCCAGTTCTGGGGGCCCAAACACTGAAGCTTTCTTT; CDR3 protein: CASSGGPNTEAFF
J gene: TRBJ2-1; clone size: NA; D gene: NA; V gene: TRBV6-2/TRBV6-3; CDR3 DNA: TGTGCCAGCAGTTACTCCTGGGGCCGCTCCTACAATGAGCAGTTCTTC; CDR3 protein: CASSYSWGRSYNEQFF
J gene: TRBJ2-7; clone size: NA; D gene: TRBD1; V gene: TRBV5-4; CDR3 DNA: TGTGCCAGCAGCTCCGGACAGGGGGCCTACGAGCAGTACTTC; CDR3 protein: CASSSGQGAYEQYF
J gene: TRBJ2-7; clone size: once; D gene: NA; V gene: TRBV5-4; CDR3 DNA: TGTGCCAGCAGCTTGGGCGGAATTAGCTCCTACGAGCAGTACTTC; CDR3 protein: CASSLGGISSYEQYF
J gene: TRBJ2-7; clone size: NA; D gene: NA; V gene: TRBV12-3/TRBV12-4; CDR3 DNA: TGTGCCAGCAGATCGGGTCTTTACGAGCAGTACTTC; CDR3 protein: CASRSGLYEQYF
J gene: TRBJ2-7; clone size: once; D gene: TRBD1; V gene: TRBV6-2/TRBV6-3; CDR3 DNA: TGTGCCAGCAGTTACAGGGGGCAGGGGGCACCGTACGAGCAGTACTTC; CDR3 protein: CASSYRGQGAPYEQYF
J gene: TRBJ1-5; clone size: NA; D gene: NA; V gene: TRBV6-2/TRBV6-3; CDR3 DNA: TGTGCCAGCAGTTACCCGATAAGACAGATTAGCAATCAGCCCCAGCATTTT; CDR3 protein: CASSYPIRQISNQPQHF
J gene: TRBJ2-6; clone size: NA; D gene: NA; V gene: TRBV19; CDR3 DNA: TGTGCCCGCGAATTGGGGGGGGCGGGGGCCAACGTCCTGACTTTC; CDR3 protein: CARELGGAGANVLTF
J gene: TRBJ2-1; clone size: NA; D gene: TRBD2; V gene: TRBV5-1; CDR3 DNA: TGCGCCAGCAGCACCTTAACTAGCGGGGGGGCAGATGAGCAGTTCTTC; CDR3 protein: CASSTLTSGGADEQFF
J gene: TRBJ2-5; clone size: NA; D gene: NA; V gene: TRBV5-8; CDR3 DNA: TGTGCCAGCAGCTTGGTCGGGGGGCCCCCCTTGGACCAGTACTTC; CDR3 protein: CASSLVGGPPLDQYF
J gene: TRBJ1-6; clone size: NA; D gene: TRBD1; V gene: TRBV19; CDR3 DNA: TGTGCCAGTAGCTTGGACAGGGGTGGGGATTCACCCCTCCACTTT; CDR3 protein: CASSLDRGGDSPLHF
J gene: TRBJ1-6; clone size: few; D gene: TRBD1; V gene: TRBV5-1; CDR3 DNA: TGCGCCAGCAGCGTCACAGGGGGGAGTTCACCCCTCCACTTT; CDR3 protein: CASSVTGGSSPLHF
J gene: TRBJ2-3; clone size: NA; D gene: TRBD2; V gene: TRBV7-2; CDR3 DNA: TGTGCCAGCAGCTTAATAGCGGGGGGGGTAACAGATACGCAGTATTTT; CDR3 protein: CASSLIAGGVTDTQYF
J gene: TRBJ1-4; clone size: NA; D gene: NA; V gene: TRBV29-1; CDR3 DNA: TGCAGCGCCGGACCTGGATCGGGGAATGAAAAACTGTTTTTT; CDR3 protein: CSAGPGSGNEKLFF
J gene: TRBJ1-4; clone size: NA; D gene: TRBD1; V gene: TRBV3-1/TRBV3-2; CDR3 DNA: TGTGCCAGCAGCCGAAACAGGGGGCGCCTGAATAATGAAAAACTGTTTTTT; CDR3 protein: CASSRNRGRLNNEKLFF
J gene: TRBJ2-5; clone size: NA; D gene: NA; V gene: TRBV5-1; CDR3 DNA: TGCGCCAGCAGCTCGGGCCAGGGTCAAGTGGGAGAGACCCAGTACTTC; CDR3 protein: CASSSGQGQVGETQYF
J gene: TRBJ2-5; clone size: NA; D gene: TRBD2; V gene: TRBV27; CDR3 DNA: TGTGCCAGCAGTTTTGGGGGGGGTAAGACCCAGTACTTC; CDR3 protein: CASSFGGGKTQYF
J gene: TRBJ1-1; clone size: few; D gene: TRBD1; V gene: TRBV19; CDR3 DNA: TGTGCCAGTACCTGGACAGGGGAAACCACTGAAGCTTTCTTT; CDR3 protein: CASTWTGETTEAFF
J gene: TRBJ2-5; clone size: NA; D gene: NA; V gene: TRBV12-3/TRBV12-4; CDR3 DNA: TGTGCCAGCAGTTATCAGGAAGAGACCCAGTACTTC; CDR3 protein: CASSYQEETQYF
J gene: TRBJ1-1; clone size: once; D gene: TRBD1; V gene: TRBV19; CDR3 DNA: TGTGCCAGTAGCCCGGGACAGGGGACATATGTAGCTTTCTTT; CDR3 protein: CASSPGQGTYVAFF
J gene: TRBJ1-6; clone size: NA; D gene: TRBD1; V gene: TRBV27; CDR3 DNA: TGTGCCAGCAGTTTACCGACATCGACAGGGATGGGATTTTTTGTTAATTCACCCCTCCACTTT; CDR3 protein: CASSLPTSTGMGFFVNSPLHF
J gene: TRBJ1-1; clone size: once; D gene: NA; V gene: TRBV6-1; CDR3 DNA: TGTGCCAGCAGTGATCAGGTTTCGGAAGCTTTCTTT; CDR3 protein: CASSDQVSEAFF
J gene: TRBJ2-1; clone size: NA; D gene: TRBD2; V gene: TRBV5-6; CDR3 DNA: TGTGCCAGCAGCTTGGCCCTAGCGGGAAATGAGCAGTTCTTC; CDR3 protein: CASSLALAGNEQFF
J gene: TRBJ2-7; clone size: NA; D gene: TRBD2; V gene: TRBV5-4; CDR3 DNA: TGTGCCAGCAGCACCGCGGGGGTTCTTTCTCACGAGCAGTACTTC; CDR3 protein: CASSTAGVLSHEQYF
J gene: TRBJ1-1; clone size: NA; D gene: TRBD1; V gene: TRBV6-2/TRBV6-3; CDR3 DNA: TGTGCCAGCAGTTACCGGGACAAACAGGGGATGAACACTGAAGCTTTCTTT; CDR3 protein: CASSYRDKQGMNTEAFF
J gene: TRBJ2-7; clone size: NA; D gene: TRBD2; V gene: TRBV9; CDR3 DNA: TGTGCCAGCAGCGAGGGGACTAGCGGGGTTTACGAGCAGTACTTC; CDR3 protein: CASSEGTSGVYEQYF
J gene: TRBJ1-2; clone size: NA; D gene: NA; V gene: TRBV12-3/TRBV12-4; CDR3 DNA: TGTGCCAGCAGTTTACTTGACTATGGCTACACCTTC; CDR3 protein: CASSLLDYGYTF
J gene: TRBJ2-7; clone size: NA; D gene: NA; V gene: TRBV5-5; CDR3 DNA: TGTGCCAGCAGCCCACGGCCGCGGGGGCGGTCGAACGAGCAGTACTTC; CDR3 protein: CASSPRPRGRSNEQYF
J gene: TRBJ2-5; clone size: NA; D gene: NA; V gene: TRBV29-1; CDR3 DNA: TGCAGCGTCGGGTCAGGGGTTGAAGAGACCCAGTACTTC; CDR3 protein: CSVGSGVEETQYF
J gene: TRBJ1-5; clone size: once; D gene: TRBD1; V gene: TRBV7-9; CDR3 DNA: TGTGCCAGCAGCTTAGGGACAGGGCGGGAACAGCCCCAGCATTTT; CDR3 protein: CASSLGTGREQPQHF
J gene: TRBJ2-1; clone size: NA; D gene: NA; V gene: TRBV18; CDR3 DNA: TGTGCCAGCTCACCAAGCCAGGAAAATGAGCAGTTCTTC; CDR3 protein: CASSPSQENEQFF
J gene: TRBJ2-7; clone size: NA; D gene: NA; V gene: TRBV11-2; CDR3 DNA: TGTGCCAGCAGCCCCTTTACCTACGAGCAGTACTTC; CDR3 protein: CASSPFTYEQYF